These 27 T cell receptor beta chains were sequenced from one sample in a study of cytomegalovirus exposure and HLA in healthy donors. The PCR used 60 Vbeta and 13 Jbeta primers. Profiled with immunoSEQ multiplex PCR; TCRdb holds only in-frame clones, not every one. The sample includes more than 90,000 clones, more than 70% of them seen just once. Source material: PBMCs. These receptors were taken from a female donor in good health and CMV-seronegative.

The V gene is TRBV19, the J gene TRBJ2-7; 8 positions match TRBD2. Germline V CDR1 and CDR2: LNHDA, SQIVND (reference sequence). The CDR3 runs 15 residues. The junction had 5 bases not matched to a gene; V was cut back by 4 bases and J by 0 bases. The CDR3 here is CASSTQRGSSYEQYF. As DNA, the CDR3 is TGTGCCAGTAGTACGCAGCGGGGGTCCTCCTACGAGCAGTACTTC.

The CDR3: CAGGTGSSYNSPLHF. The CDR3 DNA reads as TGCGCCGGGGGGACAGGGAGCTCCTATAATTCACCCCTCCACTTT. The chain joins TRBV4-1 to TRBJ1-6, with 9 positions matching TRBD1. Germline CDR1 and CDR2: MGHRA and YSYEKL. V shed 11 bases and J 0 bases; nucleotides not matched to a gene: 5. The CDR3 loop spans 15 amino acids.

The chain joins TRBV7-3 to TRBJ2-2, with D possibly being TRBD1 (6 bases). The CDR3 extends over 16 amino acids. CDR1 and CDR2 (germline): SGHTA, FQGTGA. Trimming pared 5 bases from V and 4 bases from J, leaving 17 bases between. The CDR3 DNA sequence: TGTGCCAGCAGCCGAAACAGGGTCGGTCCCACCGGGGAGCTGTTTTTT. Its protein product is CASSRNRVGPTGELFF. The variable domain in full, with the rest retrieved from reference TRBV7-3 and TRBJ2-2, is GAGVSQTPSNKVTEKGKYVELRCDPISGHTALYWYRQSLGQGPEFLIYFQGTGAADDSGLPNDRFFAVRPEGSVSTLKIQRTERGDSAVYLCASSRNRVGPTGELFFGEGSRLTVL.

The rearrangement links TRBV7-9 to TRBJ1-4; unclear D gene. V lost 5 bases to trimming and J lost 5 bases, with 6 bases between them. The germline V gene has CDR1 SEHNR and CDR2 FQNEAQ (reference sequence). CDR3 length: 12 residues. In nucleotides, the CDR3 is TGTGCCAGCAGCCCAGTCAATGAAAAACTGTTTTTT. It specifies CASSPVNEKLFF.

In its sample, this clone was seen a few times. The V gene is TRBV5-1, the J gene TRBJ1-1, with 7 bases lining up with TRBD1. The germline CDR1 and CDR2 sequences are SGHRS and YFSETQ. V trimming: 4 bases; J trimming: 6 bases; junction bases outside the gene matches: 15. This CDR3 region has 16 residues. CDR3 DNA sequence: TGCGCCAGCAGCCCAGGGGACAGCCCGGAGTGGGCTGAAGCTTTCTTT. Its protein is CASSPGDSPEWAEAFF.

The V gene is TRBV4-3, the J gene TRBJ2-1, with D perhaps matching TRBD2 (6 bases). The CDR3 contains 13 residues. Trimming took off 3 bases at V and 9 bases at J, with 12 bases between the two ends. Germline V gene sequence: CDR1 LGHNA, CDR2 YSLEER. As DNA, the CDR3 is TGCGCCAGCAGCCAGTCTCTAGCGTCTGAGCAGTTCTTC. This sequence encodes CASSQSLASEQFF.

The chain recombines TRBV7-9 with TRBJ1-2, with D perhaps matching TRBD1 (5 bases). The CDR3 length is 15 residues. The V and J ends lost 5 bases and 2 bases respectively, with 15 bases between them. Germline V CDR1 and CDR2: SEHNR, FQNEAQ (reference sequence). CDR3 DNA: TGTGCCAGCAGCGCCTTCTTGTCAGGGAACTATGGCTACACCTTC. It translates to CASSAFLSGNYGYTF.

This CDR3 reads CASSSRGPAGATGSDNEQFF. CDR3 nucleotide sequence: TGTGCCAGTAGTTCGCGAGGTCCAGCGGGGGCAACCGGATCTGACAATGAGCAGTTCTTC. The chain carries TRBV19 and TRBJ2-1; TRBD2 matches 8 bases. V lost 5 bases and J lost 5; bases outside the gene matches: 23. The CDR3 is 20 residues long. CDR1 is LNHDA, CDR2 SQIVND, per germline (reference sequence).

V is TRBV7-2 and J is TRBJ2-5, with 7 bases identical to TRBD2. The CDR3 loop spans 16 amino acids. CDR1 is SGHTA, CDR2 FQGNSA, per germline. With 4 bases clipped from V and 4 bases from J, the junction kept 12 bases outside the gene matches. The CDR3 is CASSSYASGSIETQYF. The CDR3 nucleotides are TGTGCCAGCAGCTCCTACGCTAGCGGTAGTATAGAGACCCAGTACTTC.

The V call is TRBV27, the J call TRBJ2-7; 8 nucleotides match TRBD2. After removal of 5 bases from V and 6 bases from J, the junction contained 6 bases not matched to a gene. Germline-derived CDR1 and CDR2 are MNHEY and SMNVEV (reference sequence). CDR3 size: 13 residues. CDR3 sequence: CASSRGLAREQYF. The CDR3 coding sequence is TGTGCCAGCAGTCGAGGACTAGCTCGCGAGCAGTACTTC.

V usage is TRBV18 and J usage is TRBJ2-6; D unclear. The CDR3 sequence is 15 residues long. Trimming took off 8 bases at V and 0 bases at J, with 11 bases between the two ends. Per germline, CDR1 KGHSH and CDR2 LQKENI. CDR3 amino acids: CASAMAASGANVLTF. The CDR3 region has the DNA TGTGCCAGCGCCATGGCGGCCTCTGGGGCCAACGTCCTGACTTTC.

The chain carries TRBV6-5 and TRBJ1-1; D is uncertain. The CDR3 consists of 14 residues. V lost 2 bases and J 0 bases, leaving 7 bases between the germline ends. The germline V gene has CDR1 MNHEY and CDR2 SVGAGI. The CDR3 loop reads CASSYPGVNTEAFF. The CDR3 nucleotides read TGTGCCAGCAGTTACCCCGGGGTGAACACTGAAGCTTTCTTT.

The rearrangement uses TRBV27 and TRBJ2-3; 11 positions agree with TRBD2. The CDR3 runs to 19 residues. The germline V gene has CDR1 MNHEY and CDR2 SMNVEV (reference sequence). V lost 5 bases to trimming and J lost 6 bases; unmatched junction nucleotides: 19. The CDR3 region is CASSIQGPLAGGALDTQYF. In nucleotides, the CDR3 is TGTGCCAGCAGTATCCAGGGGCCTCTAGCGGGGGGTGCCCTGGATACGCAGTATTTT.

This chain connects TRBV7-9 to TRBJ2-5, with 8 bases fitting TRBD1. The DNA end favors TRBJ2-7, so the J call may be wrong. The germline V gene encodes CDR1 SEHNR and CDR2 FQNEAQ (reference sequence). The CDR3 is 16 amino acids. The CDR3 sequence is CASRPGQGSFTYEQYF. DNA of the CDR3: TGTGCCAGCAGGCCTGGACAGGGCTCCTTCACCTACGAGCAGTACTTC.

This chain links TRBV27 with TRBJ2-7; tentative D call: TRBD2 (5 bases). Trimming cost V 1 base and J 0 bases, with 10 bases left between them. From germline, CDR1 is MNHEY and CDR2 SMNVEV (reference sequence). The CDR3 extends over 15 amino acids. CDR3 nucleotides: TGTGCCAGCAGTTTATATACGGGGAGCTCCTACGAGCAGTACTTC. It encodes CASSLYTGSSYEQYF.

V is TRBV9 and J is TRBJ1-2; a possible D gene is TRBD1 (6 bases). Germline V gene lookup returns CDR1 SGDLS and CDR2 YYNGEE. V was pared by 3 bases and J by 2 bases, with 20 bases between. CDR3 length: 17 amino acids. The CDR3 spells CASSEDSALFGNYGYTF. The CDR3 DNA sequence: TGTGCCAGCAGCGAGGACAGTGCTCTTTTTGGAAACTATGGCTACACCTTC.

The rearrangement links TRBV7-3 to TRBJ2-3; 16 nucleotides agree with TRBD2. CDR3 length: 17 amino acids. Per the germline V gene, CDR1 is SGHTA and CDR2 is FQGTGA. Losses at the gene ends were 5 bases for V and 3 bases for J; bases not matched to a gene: 5. The CDR3 loop is CASSMGLAGGTTDTQYF. The CDR3 DNA sequence: TGTGCCAGCAGCATGGGACTAGCGGGGGGGACGACAGATACGCAGTATTTT. The full variable domain, in which reference TRBV7-3 and TRBJ2-3 provide the parts outside the CDR3, is GAGVSQTPSNKVTEKGKYVELRCDPISGHTALYWYRQSLGQGPEFLIYFQGTGAADDSGLPNDRFFAVRPEGSVSTLKIQRTERGDSAVYLCASSMGLAGGTTDTQYFGPGTRLTVL.

J is TRBJ1-2 and V is TRBV5-1; 9 bases fit TRBD1. The CDR3 has 15 amino acids. Germline lookup yields CDR1 SGHRS and CDR2 YFSETQ. Unmatched junction bases numbered 2, after V lost 0 bases and J lost 2 bases. The CDR3 DNA sequence: TGCGCCAGCAGCTTGGCCGGGACAGGGAACTATGGCTACACCTTC. This gives the protein CASSLAGTGNYGYTF. The whole variable domain, filled in from reference TRBV5-1 and TRBJ1-2, reads KAGVTQTPRYLIKTRGQQVTLSCSPISGHRSVSWYQQTPGQGLQFLFEYFSETQRNKGNFPGRFSGRQFSNSRSEMNVSTLELGDSALYLCASSLAGTGNYGYTFGSGTRLTVV.

The chain employs TRBV20-1 and TRBJ1-1; no firm D call. Germline V gene sequence: CDR1 DFQATT, CDR2 SNEGSKA (reference sequence). With 7 bases removed from V and 3 bases from J, the gap between germline ends came to 9 bases. The CDR3 extends over 11 amino acids. CDR3 bases: TGCAGTGGGGTGAGGGACACTGAAGCTTTCTTT. Translating gives CSGVRDTEAFF.

The chain couples TRBV18 to TRBJ1-5, with D maybe TRBD1 (5 bases). Germline V CDR1 and CDR2: KGHSH, LQKENI. V was clipped by 1 base and J by 5 bases, with 15 bases between them. The CDR3 loop spans 16 amino acids. The CDR3 coding sequence is TGTGCCAGCTCACCACGAGGCGGGGGTGATGATCAGCCCCAGCATTTT. Amino acid sequence: CASSPRGGGDDQPQHF.

The chain recombines TRBV2 with TRBJ2-5, with a tentative D call TRBD2 (5 bases). V was cut by 5 bases and J by 5 bases, with 15 bases left in between. Germline-derived CDR1 and CDR2 are SNHLY and FYNNEI. This CDR3 comprises 14 residues. CDR3 in amino acids: CASSLRPRGETQYF. In DNA, the CDR3 is TGTGCCAGCAGTCTACGGCCCCGAGGGGAGACCCAGTACTTC.

The J gene is TRBJ1-2, the V gene TRBV19; a possible D gene is TRBD1 (5 bases). This CDR3 has 14 amino acids. CDR1 and CDR2 (germline): LNHDA, SQIVND (reference sequence). The germline V and J ends were trimmed by 3 bases and 4 bases, with 12 bases remaining between them. The chain's CDR3 is CASSIRVPLYGYTF. The CDR3 DNA is TGTGCCAGTAGTATCAGGGTGCCTCTCTATGGCTACACCTTC. Looking up the rest from reference TRBV19 and TRBJ1-2 gives the full variable domain: DGGITQSPKYLFRKEGQNVTLSCEQNLNHDAMYWYRQDPGQGLRLIYYSQIVNDFQKGDIAEGYSVSREKKESFPLTVTSAQKNPTAFYLCASSIRVPLYGYTFGSGTRLTVV.

Comment on this clone: One end of the junction fails to match germline, which may point to a read error. This chain uses TRBV7-7 with TRBJ2-7, with 8 bases that match TRBD2. This CDR3 has 16 amino acids. The germline gives CDR1 SSHAT, CDR2 FNYEAQ (reference sequence). CDR3 amino acids: CASSSGSYGGVYEQYF. The DNA of the CDR3 is TGTGCTAGCAGCTCCGGGAGCTACGGGGGGGTCTACGAGCAGTACTTC.

This clone was observed once. V gene TRBV7-6 combines with J gene TRBJ2-2; 8 nucleotides match TRBD1. V shed 5 bases, J shed 6 bases, and the junction held 5 bases outside the gene matches. This CDR3 comprises 14 residues. Germline V lookup: CDR1 SGHVS, CDR2 FNYEAQ. In nucleotides, the CDR3 is TGTGCCAGCAGCATACAGGGGGGTGCCGGGGAGCTGTTTTTT. Its protein product is CASSIQGGAGELFF.

CDR3 loop: CASSLWDRGSNQPQHF. The CDR3 DNA follows: TGTGCCAGCAGCTTATGGGACAGGGGAAGCAATCAGCCCCAGCATTTT. This chain uses TRBV7-8 with TRBJ1-5, with TRBD1 matching 10 bases. Germline V gene lookup returns CDR1 SGHVS and CDR2 FQNEAQ. V shed 2 bases and J 1 base; nucleotides not matched to a gene: 2. The CDR3 has 16 residues.

The chain combines TRBV6-5 with TRBJ1-1, with 7 bases aligning to TRBD1. The CDR3 extends over 15 amino acids. CDR1 and CDR2 from the germline V gene are MNHEY and SVGAGI. J lost 2 bases, V lost 5 bases, and 8 bases had no gene match. The CDR3 bases are TGTGCCAGCAGTCCACCGACAGGGCCCAACACTGAAGCTTTCTTT. This sequence encodes CASSPPTGPNTEAFF.

The J gene is TRBJ2-7, the V gene TRBV5-1, with D tentatively TRBD2 (6 bases). Germline CDR1 reads SGHRS; CDR2 reads YFSETQ. The CDR3 totals 14 residues. V was shortened by 4 bases and J by 0 bases, with 11 bases between the two germline ends. CDR3 DNA sequence: TGCGCCAGCAGCGTAGGGACTTACTCCTACGAGCAGTACTTC. Residues: CASSVGTYSYEQYF.